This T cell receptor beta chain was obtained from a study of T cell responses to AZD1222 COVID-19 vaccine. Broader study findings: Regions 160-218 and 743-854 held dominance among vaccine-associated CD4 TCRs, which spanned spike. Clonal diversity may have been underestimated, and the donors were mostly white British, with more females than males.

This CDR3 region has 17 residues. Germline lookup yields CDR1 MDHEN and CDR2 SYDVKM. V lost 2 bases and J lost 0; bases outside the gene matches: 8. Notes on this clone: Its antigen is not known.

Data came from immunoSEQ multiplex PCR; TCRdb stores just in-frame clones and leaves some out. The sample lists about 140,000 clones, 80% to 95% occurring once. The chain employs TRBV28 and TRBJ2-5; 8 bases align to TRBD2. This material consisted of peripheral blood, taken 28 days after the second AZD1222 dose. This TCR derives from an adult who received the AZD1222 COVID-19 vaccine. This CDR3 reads CASSLGSGGANQETQYF. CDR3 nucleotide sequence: TGTGCCAGCAGTTTAGGGTCGGGGGGGGCTAACCAAGAGACCCAGTACTTC.